This T cell receptor beta chain was sequenced in a study of regulatory and conventional T cells in RAG deficiency. Conventional CD4+ T cells were sorted from blood as CD25-low CD127-high cells. Whole-study results and caveats: Omenn syndrome and CID/AS patients had roughly 100-fold fewer unique Treg TCR beta sequences, versus around 9.8-fold elsewhere. Sorted Omenn CD25-high CD127-low cells may not be bona fide Tregs.

Regarding this clone: The antigen is unknown.

Assay: immunoSEQ multiplex PCR; the TCRdb copy retains only in-frame clones and omits some. This table holds about 46,000 clones, over 80% found once. The CDR3 is made up of 15 amino acids. J lost 1 base, V lost 5 bases, and 8 bases had no gene match. Germline CDR1 reads LNHNV; CDR2 reads YYDKDF (reference sequence). This sample also belongs to another study, concerning regulatory T cells. That paper adds: Primers: 52 TRBV forward and 13 TRBJ reverse.

The chain has TRBV15 and TRBJ2-7, with 7 bases aligning to TRBD1. The TCR comes from a human donor in good health. The sample taken for sequencing was CD4+ effector T cells sorted from blood. CDR3 in DNA: TGTGCCACCAGCCCCGGAGACAGGGCTTCCTACGAGCAGTACTTC. Amino acid sequence: CATSPGDRASYEQYF. The full variable domain, its missing parts supplied by reference TRBV15 and TRBJ2-7, is DAMVIQNPRYQVTQFGKPVTLSCSQTLNHNVMYWYQQKSSQAPKLLFHYYDKDFNNEADTPDNFQSRRPNTSFCFLDIRSPGLGDTAMYLCATSPGDRASYEQYFGPGTRLTVT.